This T cell receptor beta chain derives from a study of T cell repertoires in cytomegalovirus infection. For the study at large: Indications came from public TCR beta signatures; they pointed to CMV infection and to a matching HLA type.

TCRdb re-analysed the reads in MiXCR, keeping a single row per CDR3 protein. The repertoire includes more than 400,000 distinct CDR3 sequences, approximately 26% of them detected once, and roughly an eighth sits in the top ten. CDR3 length: 15 residues. Trimming pared 1 base from V and 0 bases from J, leaving 7 bases between. This clonotype was sampled from a human donor in good health (CMV status not recorded). Some clones in this sample may be carry-over from other donors' samples. This chain uses TRBV12-3 or TRBV12-4 with TRBJ2-1; TRBD2 might be the D (5 bases). Sequencing was done on a sample of PBMCs. CDR3 sequence (DNA): TGTGCCAGCAGTTTAGAAAGCGGCTCCTACAATGAGCAGTTCTTC. It encodes CASSLESGSYNEQFF.